The 17 T cell receptor beta chains below all came from one sample that was sequenced in a study of T-cell memory formation after mild COVID-19. TCRdb itself ran the 5' RACE reads through MiXCR, one entry per CDR3 protein. The sample holds approximately 260,000 distinct CDR3 sequences, 15% to 20% seen once. The source material was PBMCs or a T cell subset sorted from them (not recorded which). The receptors derive from a man between 18 and 35 years old who had mild COVID-19 (a few samples of this study predate the infection). Cell type and time point are not known.

The rearrangement links TRBV2 to TRBJ1-5, with 8 bases lining up with TRBD1. With 2 bases clipped from V and 2 bases from J, the junction kept 8 bases outside the gene matches. Germline V lookup: CDR1 SNHLY, CDR2 FYNNEI. CDR3 length equals 17 residues. CDR3 protein: CASSEQDRVGGNQPQHF. CDR3 sequence (DNA): TGTGCCAGCAGTGAACAGGACAGGGTGGGTGGCAATCAGCCCCAGCATTTT.

The chain employs TRBV3-1 and TRBJ2-2; no clear D gene. V was clipped by 7 bases and J by 6 bases, with 15 bases between them. Germline CDR1 and CDR2: LGHDT and YNNKEL (reference sequence). The CDR3 consists of 14 residues. CDR3 amino acids: CASIGIGGSGELFF. For the CDR3, the DNA is TGTGCCAGCATCGGTATCGGTGGGTCCGGGGAGCTGTTTTTT.

There are a few counts of this clonotype. The chain uses TRBV7-8 and TRBJ2-5, with D unclear. The CDR3 is 12 amino acids. The germline V gene has CDR1 SGHVS and CDR2 FQNEAQ. The V end was cut by 6 bases, the J end by 2 bases, with 7 bases between. The CDR3 spells CASSDAQETQYF. The CDR3 bases are TGTGCCAGCAGTGACGCACAAGAGACCCAGTACTTC.

The sample holds a few counts of this clonotype. The chain joins TRBV15 to TRBJ2-1; tentative D call: TRBD1 (6 bases). V gave up 4 bases and J gave up 3 bases, with 19 bases separating them. Germline lookup yields CDR1 LNHNV and CDR2 YYDKDF (reference sequence). The CDR3 is 17 residues long. CDR3 coding DNA: TGTGCCACCAGCACCCCGTTGGCCAGGGGTTACTACAATGAGCAGTTCTTC. Its protein product is CATSTPLARGYYNEQFF.

This clonotype turned up a few times. The rearrangement uses TRBV5-1 and TRBJ1-1; D possibly corresponds to TRBD1 (6 bases). Trimming removed 3 bases from V and 1 base from J, with 10 bases in between. This CDR3 comprises 14 residues. The germline CDR1 and CDR2 sequences are SGHRS and YFSETQ. CDR3 loop: CASSSRTENTEAFF. The CDR3 DNA sequence: TGCGCCAGCAGCTCTAGGACAGAGAACACTGAAGCTTTCTTT. Full variable domain (outside the CDR3, taken from reference TRBV5-1 and TRBJ1-1): KAGVTQTPRYLIKTRGQQVTLSCSPISGHRSVSWYQQTPGQGLQFLFEYFSETQRNKGNFPGRFSGRQFSNSRSEMNVSTLELGDSALYLCASSSRTENTEAFFGQGTRLTVV.

This clonotype was seen a few times. The CDR3 region is CATGQIYEQYF. The CDR3 nucleotides read TGTGCCACCGGACAGATCTACGAGCAGTACTTC. The V call is TRBV6-2 or TRBV6-3, the J call TRBJ2-7, with a weak D call TRBD1 (6 bases). This CDR3 region has 11 residues. Trimming took 10 bases from V and 3 from J, leaving 10 bases between them. The germline V gene encodes CDR1 MNHEY and CDR2 SVGEGT.

The V call is TRBV6-5, the J call TRBJ1-2; D remains unclear. Trimming took 0 bases from V and 8 from J, leaving 16 bases between them. CDR1 and CDR2 (germline): MNHEY, SVGAGI. This CDR3 has 15 amino acids. The CDR3 protein is CASSYSPGGPYGYTF. The DNA of the CDR3 is TGTGCCAGCAGTTACTCGCCGGGAGGCCCTTACGGCTACACCTTC.

This clonotype was seen a handful of times. V usage is TRBV7-9 and J usage is TRBJ2-3, with D tentatively TRBD2 (5 bases). The germline V gene has CDR1 SEHNR and CDR2 FQNEAQ (reference sequence). Trimming cost V 5 bases and J 9 bases, with 21 bases left between them. CDR3 length: 15 residues. The CDR3 bases are TGTGCCAGCAGCCGAACGACTTCGGGATACGCAACGCAGTATTTT. This gives the protein CASSRTTSGYATQYF.

The V and J genes are TRBV7-3 and TRBJ2-5; unclear D gene. Trimming cost V 5 bases and J 5 bases, with 15 bases left between them. The CDR3 has 14 residues. Germline CDR1 is SGHTA and CDR2 is FQGTGA. The CDR3 loop reads CASSLGPRVETQYF. In nucleotides, the CDR3 is TGTGCCAGCAGCCTTGGCCCACGGGTGGAGACCCAGTACTTC. The full variable domain, its missing parts supplied by reference TRBV7-3 and TRBJ2-5, is GAGVSQTPSNKVTEKGKYVELRCDPISGHTALYWYRQSLGQGPEFLIYFQGTGAADDSGLPNDRFFAVRPEGSVSTLKIQRTERGDSAVYLCASSLGPRVETQYFGPGTRLLVL.

V is TRBV7-2 and J is TRBJ1-2; D call uncertain. This CDR3 comprises 15 residues. CDR1 SGHTA and CDR2 FQGNSA come from the germline V gene. Trimming removed 1 base at V and 8 bases at J, with 17 bases between. As DNA, the CDR3 is TGTGCCAGCAGCTTAGGGGTTGTGATTGGTAGGGGCTACACCTTC. Translated: CASSLGVVIGRGYTF.

This chain's CDR3 is CASSQDKVAGSTDTQYF. The DNA of the CDR3 is TGTGCCAGCAGCCAAGATAAGGTAGCGGGGAGCACAGATACGCAGTATTTT. This chain connects TRBV4-2 to TRBJ2-3; 8 nucleotides line up with TRBD2. The CDR3 sequence is 17 residues long. Trimming took 0 bases from V and 0 from J; bases not matched to a gene: 5. CDR1 is LGHNA, CDR2 YNFKEQ, per germline.

This clonotype was observed a handful of times. This chain connects TRBV2 to TRBJ1-5; no definite D call. V lost 2 bases, J lost 4 bases, and 15 bases lay in between. This CDR3 is built from 16 residues. CDR1 is SNHLY, CDR2 FYNNEI, per germline. CDR3 DNA: TGTGCCAGCAGTGAATGGGTAACGTTATCTAATCAGCCCCAGCATTTT. This sequence encodes CASSEWVTLSNQPQHF.

The CDR3 bases are TGTGCCAGCAGCTTAGCGGGACTAGCGGAAGAGACCCAGTACTTC. Translating gives CASSLAGLAEETQYF. This chain joins TRBV7-2 and TRBJ2-5, with 11 positions matching TRBD2. J was trimmed by 3 bases and V by 0 bases; bases with no gene match: 0. The CDR3 has 15 residues. Germline V CDR1 and CDR2: SGHTA, FQGNSA.

The DNA for the CDR3 is TGTGCCAGCAGCTTAGCGCGGGCGAAGTCTGAAGCTTTCTTT. Its translation is CASSLARAKSEAFF. The chain combines TRBV7-2 with TRBJ1-1, with D unresolved. Trimming took off 0 bases at V and 6 bases at J, with 11 bases between the two ends. The germline gives CDR1 SGHTA, CDR2 FQGNSA. This CDR3 is 14 amino acids long.

V and J are TRBV5-5 and TRBJ2-7; possibly TRBD2 for D (6 bases). Germline CDR1 and CDR2: SGHKS and YYEKEE (reference sequence). The CDR3 is 14 residues long. V lost 4 bases, J lost 2 bases, and 13 bases lay in between. DNA of the CDR3: TGTGCCAGCAGCGGGGGGATCGATCCCTACGAGCAGTACTTC. Protein: CASSGGIDPYEQYF. Variable domain in full (rest from reference TRBV5-5 and TRBJ2-7): DAGVTQSPTHLIKTRGQQVTLRCSPISGHKSVSWYQQVLGQGPQFIFQYYEKEERGRGNFPDRFSARQFPNYSSELNVNALLLGDSALYLCASSGGIDPYEQYFGPGTRLTVT.

This clonotype was found a few times. The J gene is TRBJ2-1, the V gene TRBV5-5; D is possibly TRBD1 (5 bases). V was trimmed by 4 bases and J by 4 bases, leaving 9 bases between them. The CDR3 runs to 13 residues. Germline lookup yields CDR1 SGHKS and CDR2 YYEKEE (reference sequence). The CDR3 region is CASSPDIYNEQFF. For the CDR3, the DNA is TGTGCCAGCAGCCCGGACATTTACAATGAGCAGTTCTTC.

The genes are TRBV28 and TRBJ1-5, with D hard to call. Germline V gives CDR1 MDHEN, CDR2 SYDVKM. Trimming removed 2 bases at V and 6 bases at J, with 8 bases between. This CDR3 is built from 13 residues. Here the CDR3 reads CASSLAQFQPQHF. DNA of the CDR3: TGTGCCAGCAGTTTAGCCCAATTTCAGCCCCAGCATTTT.